The source of this TCR beta chain is a study of cytomegalovirus exposure and HLA in healthy donors. The primer mix had 60 Vbeta and 13 Jbeta primers. Profiling relied on immunoSEQ multiplex PCR, and the TCRdb table lists in-frame clones only, not all of them. The table includes 150,000 to 200,000 clones, approximately 80% detected once. In this sample, this clone turned up many times. This CDR3 has 13 amino acids. Trimming removed 3 bases from V and 9 bases from J, with 12 bases in between. Germline CDR1 ENHRY, CDR2 SYGVKD. The specimen was PBMCs. This TCR came from a woman in her twenties or thirties in good health and CMV-seropositive. The chain joins TRBV10-3 to TRBJ2-1; perhaps TRBD1 as D (6 bases). The CDR3, as DNA: TGTGCCATCAGTGATTCCCGACAGGCTGAGCAGTTCTTC. Protein sequence: CAISDSRQAEQFF.